Each of the 23 T cell receptor beta chains below was sequenced from the same sample in a study of T-cell reconstitution after alpha-beta-depleted transplantation in children. Unique molecular identifiers were built into the TCRbeta library. TCRdb re-analysed the PCR reads in MiXCR, keeping a single row per CDR3 protein. The data hold about 490,000 distinct CDR3 sequences, with about 10% observed a single time. Sequenced here: PBMCs, sampled before TCRalphabeta/CD19-depleted stem cell transplant. The source of these receptors is a child between 2 and 9 years old with inherited bone marrow failure, due to receive a stem cell transplant.

This clonotype has ten or more counts. This sequence joins TRBV20-1 and TRBJ1-5; D is uncertain. The V end was cut by 2 bases, the J end by 6 bases, with 14 bases between. CDR3 length: 14 residues. Germline CDR1 and CDR2: DFQATT and SNEGSKA (reference sequence). The CDR3 is CSARHGGDVQPQHF. CDR3 sequence (DNA): TGCAGTGCTAGACACGGTGGGGATGTTCAGCCCCAGCATTTT.

In its sample, this clonotype was seen many times. The chain joins TRBV5-1 to TRBJ2-7; a weak D match, TRBD1 (6 bases). Germline V gene data show CDR1 as SGHRS and CDR2 as YFSETQ. The CDR3 loop spans 14 amino acids. Trimming stripped 3 bases from V and 5 bases from J, with 15 bases between. CDR3 in amino acids: CASSWEPRGDEQYF. The DNA of the CDR3 is TGCGCCAGCAGCTGGGAACCCAGGGGCGACGAGCAGTACTTC.

Concerning this clonotype: The junction and the germline gene differ at one end; a read error may be behind it. The rearrangement uses TRBV20-1 and TRBJ2-1, with TRBD2 as a possible D gene (6 bases). The V gene's germline CDR1 is DFQATT and CDR2 SNEGSKA (reference sequence). The CDR3 has 15 residues. In nucleotides, the CDR3 is TGCAGTGCTAGAGATCTGGACTACCAATACAATAAGCAGTTCTTC. Residues: CSARDLDYQYNKQFF.

This clonotype was seen repeatedly, ten times or more. This chain joins TRBV20-1 and TRBJ2-1; a weak D match, TRBD2 (5 bases). The CDR3 spans 12 residues. Between the trimmed V and J ends, which lost 3 bases and 4 bases, there was a span of 7 bases. Germline V CDR1 and CDR2: DFQATT, SNEGSKA (reference sequence). The CDR3 protein is CSASRGYNEQFF. In DNA form, the CDR3 reads TGCAGTGCTAGTCGGGGTTACAATGAGCAGTTCTTC.

Here the CDR3 reads CASSLEPSGGYNEQFF. The CDR3 coding sequence is TGCGCCAGCAGCTTGGAACCCAGCGGGGGGTACAATGAGCAGTTCTTC. This chain joins TRBV5-1 and TRBJ2-1, with 9 bases that match TRBD2. CDR3 length: 16 amino acids. The V gene end was trimmed by 0 bases and the J gene end by 4 bases; junction bases not matched to a gene: 5. The germline gives CDR1 SGHRS, CDR2 YFSETQ.

This clonotype came up many times. The chain links TRBV4-3 to TRBJ2-7; a weak D match, TRBD2 (5 bases). The CDR3 has 14 residues. Trimming left V 0 bases short and J 9 bases short, with 15 bases between. Germline V gives CDR1 LGHNA, CDR2 YSLEER. CDR3 coding DNA: TGCGCCAGCAGCCAAGAAAGCGGTTTGGTGAGGCAGTACTTC. Its translation is CASSQESGLVRQYF.

Only a few counts were recorded for this clonotype. This rearrangement joins TRBV11-2 to TRBJ2-7; tentative D call: TRBD2 (6 bases). Looked up from germline, CDR1 is SGHAT and CDR2 is FQNNGV. The length of the CDR3 is 16 residues. V was clipped by 2 bases and J by 0 bases, with 14 bases between them. CDR3 coding DNA: TGTGCCAGCAGCTTAATCCTAGCGCACAGCTCCTACGAGCAGTACTTC. It is translated as CASSLILAHSSYEQYF.

This clonotype appeared many times. CDR3 sequence (DNA): TGTGCCAGCAGCGTAGAAATAGCGGGAAACCCCCTCGATACGCAGTATTTT. This gives the protein CASSVEIAGNPLDTQYF. This sequence joins TRBV9 and TRBJ2-3, with TRBD2 matching 8 bases. V lost 0 bases, J lost 6 bases, and 12 bases stayed unmatched. This CDR3 contains 17 residues. The germline gives CDR1 SGDLS, CDR2 YYNGEE.

The genes are TRBV29-1 and TRBJ2-7; 7 bases map to TRBD2. The CDR3 extends over 13 amino acids. The germline CDR1 and CDR2 sequences are SQVTM and ANQGSEA. V lost 6 bases, J lost 3 bases, and 8 bases stayed unmatched. The CDR3 protein is CSVRLGRDYEQYF. CDR3 coding DNA: TGCAGCGTCCGCCTAGGGAGGGACTACGAGCAGTACTTC.

This clonotype was seen repeatedly, ten times or more. The genes are TRBV5-1 and TRBJ2-1, with unresolved D. CDR1 and CDR2 (germline): SGHRS, YFSETQ. Trimming shortened V by 2 bases and J by 2 bases, and 8 bases separated the two germline ends. The CDR3 is 14 amino acids. CDR3 DNA: TGCGCCAGCAGCTTCGCATTGGCCTACAATGAGCAGTTCTTC. Its protein is CASSFALAYNEQFF.

This clonotype was observed at least ten times. The chain recombines TRBV2 with TRBJ2-5; tentative D call: TRBD2 (5 bases). CDR1 is SNHLY and CDR2 is FYNNEI in the germline V gene. The CDR3 sequence is 13 residues long. V lost 3 bases, J lost 1 base, and 6 bases lay in between. CDR3 sequence (DNA): TGTGCCAGCAGTGAGGCGGGCCAAGAGACCCAGTACTTC. This gives the protein CASSEAGQETQYF.

In its sample, this clonotype was seen many times. The chain carries TRBV10-3 and TRBJ2-3; tentatively, D is TRBD2 (5 bases). Germline V gives CDR1 ENHRY, CDR2 SYGVKD. CDR3 length equals 15 residues. Trimming stripped 3 bases from V and 4 bases from J, with 14 bases between. CDR3 nucleotide sequence: TGTGCCATCAGTGAAGTTAGCGCCGCCTCAGATACGCAGTATTTT. It specifies CAISEVSAASDTQYF.

The chain employs TRBV28 and TRBJ2-1; no reliable D call. The CDR3 sequence is 17 residues long. Between the trimmed V and J ends, which lost 6 bases and 0 bases, there was a span of 18 bases. CDR1 and CDR2 from the germline V gene are MDHEN and SYDVKM. The CDR3 loop reads CASSRVPNLSSYNEQFF. The CDR3 nucleotides read TGTGCCAGCAGCCGGGTACCCAATCTTAGCTCCTACAATGAGCAGTTCTTC.

The chain joins TRBV18 to TRBJ1-1; unclear D gene. Germline assignment: CDR1 KGHSH and CDR2 LQKENI. The CDR3 has 15 amino acids. The V end was cut by 2 bases, the J end by 0 bases, with 10 bases between. The DNA of the CDR3 is TGTGCCAGCTCACCATCCGCAGGCCTGAACACTGAAGCTTTCTTT. It translates to CASSPSAGLNTEAFF.

The rearrangement links TRBV9 to TRBJ2-1; 10 bases map to TRBD2. CDR3 length: 15 residues. Trimming cost V 0 bases and J 5 bases; bases outside gene matches: 2. Germline lookup yields CDR1 SGDLS and CDR2 YYNGEE. The CDR3 DNA reads as TGTGCCAGCAGCGTAGCACTAGCGGGGAACAATGAGCAGTTCTTC. Translation: CASSVALAGNNEQFF.

This clonotype was observed at least ten times. The chain links TRBV7-2 to TRBJ2-6; D unresolved. This CDR3 is built from 16 residues. Germline CDR1 and CDR2: SGHTA and FQGNSA. V dropped 3 bases and J dropped 4 bases, with 13 bases sitting between them. The DNA for the CDR3 is TGTGCCAGCAGCTTTTTTGCCTCAACCGGGGCCAACGTCCTGACTTTC. The encoded protein is CASSFFASTGANVLTF.

This clonotype showed up many times. CDR3 nucleotide sequence: TGCGCCAGCAGCCCGATGATACAACAAACTGAAGCTTTCTTT. This gives the protein CASSPMIQQTEAFF. This sequence joins TRBV5-1 and TRBJ1-1; no reliable D call. Germline CDR1 is SGHRS and CDR2 is YFSETQ. V was pared by 4 bases and J by 5 bases, with 15 bases between. The CDR3 has 14 amino acids. The complete variable domain, with remaining parts taken from reference TRBV5-1 and TRBJ1-1, reads KAGVTQTPRYLIKTRGQQVTLSCSPISGHRSVSWYQQTPGQGLQFLFEYFSETQRNKGNFPGRFSGRQFSNSRSEMNVSTLELGDSALYLCASSPMIQQTEAFFGQGTRLTVV.

This clonotype has only a few counts. The chain links TRBV29-1 to TRBJ2-1; unclear D gene. V shed 0 bases and J shed 12 bases, with 9 bases lying between them. CDR3 length: 11 amino acids. Germline CDR1 SQVTM, CDR2 ANQGSEA. CDR3 amino acids: CSVEDPPGQFF. CDR3 coding DNA: TGCAGCGTTGAAGATCCTCCTGGGCAGTTCTTC.

This clonotype was counted many times. The chain joins TRBV25-1 to TRBJ2-3; unclear D gene. Trimming stripped 6 bases from V and 3 bases from J, with 13 bases between. The CDR3 spans 14 residues. Germline V gene lookup returns CDR1 MGHDK and CDR2 SYGVNS. CDR3 bases: TGTGCCAGCAGCGAACCCGCGCGGACAGATACGCAGTATTTT. It is translated as CASSEPARTDTQYF.

The V gene is TRBV7-8, the J gene TRBJ2-3, with D perhaps TRBD2 (6 bases). Germline V gene sequence: CDR1 SGHVS, CDR2 FQNEAQ. The CDR3 totals 19 residues. Trimming left V 0 bases short and J 4 bases short, with 23 bases between. The CDR3, as DNA: TGTGCCAGCAGCTTAGCGTTCATCGGGAGTTCGTTTACCGCAGATACGCAGTATTTT. It translates to CASSLAFIGSSFTADTQYF.

This clonotype was recorded at least ten times. This chain uses TRBV5-6 with TRBJ2-3; 12 positions match TRBD2. The germline CDR1 and CDR2 sequences are SGHDT and YYEEEE. Trimming at V came to 3 bases and at J to 6 bases, leaving 2 bases not matched to a gene. The CDR3 contains 14 residues. The CDR3 DNA is TGTGCCAGCAGCTCTAGCGGGGGGGGCGATACGCAGTATTTT. This sequence encodes CASSSSGGGDTQYF.

This clonotype was seen repeatedly, ten times or more. CDR3: CSAAPRGAGRPQHF. Written as DNA, the CDR3 is TGCAGTGCTGCCCCCAGGGGAGCGGGGAGGCCCCAGCATTTT. This chain uses TRBV20-1 with TRBJ1-5, with D perhaps TRBD1 (6 bases). The CDR3 runs 14 residues. V was trimmed by 5 bases and J by 9 bases, leaving 20 bases between them. Germline values: CDR1 DFQATT, CDR2 SNEGSKA (reference sequence).

This clonotype was seen a few times. The genes are TRBV7-2 and TRBJ1-1; tentative D call: TRBD1 (6 bases). Germline V lookup: CDR1 SGHTA, CDR2 FQGNSA. Between the trimmed V and J ends, which lost 5 bases and 4 bases, there was a span of 14 bases. The CDR3 spans 14 residues. CDR3 sequence reads: CASSPWGGPTEAFF. The DNA of the CDR3 is TGTGCCAGCAGCCCCTGGGGGGGCCCCACTGAAGCTTTCTTT.